The T cell receptor (beta chain) described here comes from a study of CD8 T cells in ankylosing spondylitis. Study-wide points: Characteristic of ankylosing spondylitis blood, it appeared, was a TCR beta motif comprising about 8 highly homologous variants.

5'-RACE, quantitative and with molecular barcodes, yielded the TCR beta libraries. TCRdb reprocessed the 5' RACE reads with MiXCR, giving one entry per CDR3 protein. The sample carries about 240,000 distinct CDR3 sequences, over 9.5% recorded once. V was pared by 5 bases and J by 4 bases, with 20 bases between. The CDR3 is 16 residues long. Germline-derived CDR1 and CDR2 are LNHDA and SQIVND (reference sequence). This clonotype was detected ten times or more. As yet, its antigen is unknown. Sequencing input: blood, either unsorted or a sorted T cell fraction (not recorded which). The V gene is TRBV19, the J gene TRBJ1-1; a possible D gene is TRBD1 (6 bases). This clonotype was sampled from a male donor with ankylosing spondylitis or in good health (not recorded which). The DNA for the CDR3 is TGTGCCAGTAGTTCTTCGGGGGGCCGGAGGGGCACTGAAGCTTTCTTT. Protein sequence: CASSSSGGRRGTEAFF.